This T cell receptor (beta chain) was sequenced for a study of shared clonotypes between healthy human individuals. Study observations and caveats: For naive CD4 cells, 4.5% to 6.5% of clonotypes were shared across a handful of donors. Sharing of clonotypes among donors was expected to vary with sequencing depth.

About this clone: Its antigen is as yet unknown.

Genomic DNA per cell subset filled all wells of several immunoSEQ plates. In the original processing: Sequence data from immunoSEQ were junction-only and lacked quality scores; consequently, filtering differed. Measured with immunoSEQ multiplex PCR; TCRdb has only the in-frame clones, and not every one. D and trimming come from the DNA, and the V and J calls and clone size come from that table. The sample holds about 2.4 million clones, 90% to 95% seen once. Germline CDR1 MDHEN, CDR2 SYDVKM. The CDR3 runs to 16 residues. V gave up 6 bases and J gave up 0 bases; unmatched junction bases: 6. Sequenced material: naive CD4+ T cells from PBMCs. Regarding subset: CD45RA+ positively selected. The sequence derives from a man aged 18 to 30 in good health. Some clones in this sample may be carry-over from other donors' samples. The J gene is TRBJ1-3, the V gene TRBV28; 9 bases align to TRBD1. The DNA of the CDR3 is TGTGCCAGCAGACCTACAGGGGGCGGCTCTGGAAACACCATATATTTT. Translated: CASRPTGGGSGNTIYF.